This T cell receptor beta chain derives from a study of neoadjuvant anti-PD-1 for oral cavity cancer. Study-wide results and caveats: Only a few patients per response group were TCR-analyzed; validation needed.

Trimming removed 5 bases from V and 1 base from J, with 13 bases in between. The germline V gene encodes CDR1 SEHNR and CDR2 FQNEAQ (reference sequence). This CDR3 is built from 15 residues. These newly diagnosed stage II-IVA oral cavity squamous cell carcinoma patients had no prior systemic or radiation treatment. This clone was seen a few times. Its antigen is still unknown. TCRdb keeps only in-frame clones here, not all; method: immunoSEQ multiplex PCR. The profile shows under 14,000 clones, around 52% of them singletons. The chain uses TRBV7-9 and TRBJ2-3; possibly TRBD1 or TRBD2 for D (5 bases each). Here the sequenced sample was tumor tissue, taken before nivolumab (anti-PD-1) treatment. The receptor's source is a person between 35 and 79 years old with oral cavity squamous cell carcinoma. CDR3 DNA: TGTGCCAGCAGCCTGACAGTGGAGGGCACAGATACGCAGTATTTT. This codes for CASSLTVEGTDTQYF.